This passage covers 5 T cell receptor beta chains from one sample sequenced in a study of T cells in Graves' hyperthyroidism and ophthalmopathy. From RNA transcripts, TCR beta CDR3 regions were amplified. HTBI primers drove first-round RT-PCR of the TCR CDR3. TCRdb reprocessed the multiplex PCR reads with MiXCR, giving one entry per CDR3 protein. Of 750,000 to 900,000 distinct CDR3 sequences listed, more than 30% were seen once; the top ten hold 7.5% to 9.5%. The sequencing sample was made of blood. The source of these receptors is a man in his late teens or twenties with Graves' hyperthyroidism.

This clonotype was found many times. The chain is built from TRBV7-2 and TRBJ1-5; a possible D gene is TRBD1 (5 bases). Germline V lookup: CDR1 SGHTA, CDR2 FQGNSA. This CDR3 has 16 amino acids. The V end lost 1 base, the J end lost 1 base, and 11 bases lay between the germline ends. The CDR3 DNA is TGTGCCAGCAGCTTAGTTGGCAGGGCAAGCAATCAGCCCCAGCATTTT. Its protein product is CASSLVGRASNQPQHF.

This chain connects TRBV10-3 to TRBJ1-5; 8 bases line up with TRBD1. Trimming at V came to 10 bases and at J to 6 bases, leaving 8 bases not matched to a gene. The CDR3 loop spans 13 amino acids. The germline V gene encodes CDR1 ENHRY and CDR2 SYGVKD. The CDR3 DNA follows: TGTGCCACCGGGACAGGTAATACTCAGCCCCAGCATTTT. Translated: CATGTGNTQPQHF.

V gene TRBV20-1 combines with J gene TRBJ2-2; D possibly matches TRBD1 or TRBD2 (5 bases each). CDR3 size: 14 residues. V was trimmed by 6 bases and J by 6 bases, leaving 17 bases between them. Germline V lookup: CDR1 DFQATT, CDR2 SNEGSKA (reference sequence). DNA for the CDR3: TGCAGTGCAAGGACTCGAGAGGGGTCCGGGGAGCTGTTTTTT. As protein: CSARTREGSGELFF.

This chain links TRBV20-1 with TRBJ2-7, with a weak D call TRBD1 (6 bases). Trimming took 2 bases from V and 7 from J, leaving 12 bases between them. The germline V gene encodes CDR1 DFQATT and CDR2 SNEGSKA (reference sequence). CDR3 length: 12 amino acids. This CDR3 reads CSARLGASEQYF. The CDR3 bases are TGCAGTGCTAGATTGGGGGCTTCGGAGCAGTACTTC.

The CDR3 region is CASSSQGMGYEQYF. The CDR3 DNA follows: TGTGCCAGCAGCTCACAGGGTATGGGGTACGAGCAGTACTTC. This chain connects TRBV6-6 to TRBJ2-7, with D possibly being TRBD1 (6 bases). This CDR3 region has 14 residues. V was cut by 6 bases and J by 4 bases, with 16 bases left in between. Germline loops: CDR1 MNHNY, CDR2 SVGAGI (reference sequence).